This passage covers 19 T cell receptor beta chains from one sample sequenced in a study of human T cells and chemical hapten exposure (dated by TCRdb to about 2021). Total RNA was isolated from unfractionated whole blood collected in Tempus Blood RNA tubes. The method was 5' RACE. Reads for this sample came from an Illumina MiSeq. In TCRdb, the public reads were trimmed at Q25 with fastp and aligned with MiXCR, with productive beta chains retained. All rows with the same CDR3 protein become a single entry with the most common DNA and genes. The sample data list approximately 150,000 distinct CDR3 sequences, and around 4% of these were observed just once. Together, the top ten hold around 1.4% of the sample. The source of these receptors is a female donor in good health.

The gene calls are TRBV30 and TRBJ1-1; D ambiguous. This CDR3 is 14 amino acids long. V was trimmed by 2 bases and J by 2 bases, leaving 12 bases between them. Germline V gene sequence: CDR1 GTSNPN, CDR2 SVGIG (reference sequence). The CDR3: CAWSTGISNTEAFF. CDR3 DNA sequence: TGTGCCTGGAGTACCGGGATTTCTAACACTGAAGCTTTCTTT.

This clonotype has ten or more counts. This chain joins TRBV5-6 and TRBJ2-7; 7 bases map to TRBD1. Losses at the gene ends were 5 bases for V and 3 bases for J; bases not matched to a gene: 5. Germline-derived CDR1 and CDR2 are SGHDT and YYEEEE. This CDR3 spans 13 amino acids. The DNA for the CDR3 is TGTGCCAGCAGTAGGGGGACAGACTACGAGCAGTACTTC. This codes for CASSRGTDYEQYF.

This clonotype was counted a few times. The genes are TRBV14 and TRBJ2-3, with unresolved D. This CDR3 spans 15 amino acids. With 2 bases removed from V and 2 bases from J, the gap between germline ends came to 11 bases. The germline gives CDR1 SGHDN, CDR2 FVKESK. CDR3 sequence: CASSQRKWNTDTQYF. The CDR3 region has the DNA TGTGCCAGCAGCCAACGGAAGTGGAACACAGATACGCAGTATTTT.

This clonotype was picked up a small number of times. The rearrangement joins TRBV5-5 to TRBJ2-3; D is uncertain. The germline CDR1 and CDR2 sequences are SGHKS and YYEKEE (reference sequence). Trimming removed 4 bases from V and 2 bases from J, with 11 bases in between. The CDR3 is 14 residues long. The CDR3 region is CASSLTYYTDTQYF. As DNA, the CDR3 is TGTGCCAGCAGCCTGACATACTACACAGATACGCAGTATTTT.

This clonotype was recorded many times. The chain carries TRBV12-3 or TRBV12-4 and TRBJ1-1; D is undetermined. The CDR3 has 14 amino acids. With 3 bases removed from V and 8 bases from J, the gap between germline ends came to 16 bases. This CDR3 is CASSFDHRVDEAFF. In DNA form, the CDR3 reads TGTGCCAGCAGTTTTGACCACCGTGTGGACGAAGCTTTCTTT.

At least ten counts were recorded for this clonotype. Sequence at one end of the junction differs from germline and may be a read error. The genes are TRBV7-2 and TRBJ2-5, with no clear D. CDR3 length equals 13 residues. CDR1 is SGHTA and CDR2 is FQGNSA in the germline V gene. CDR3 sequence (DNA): TGCGCCAGCAGCTTGAATAGAGAAGAGACCCAGTACTTC. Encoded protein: CASSLNREETQYF.

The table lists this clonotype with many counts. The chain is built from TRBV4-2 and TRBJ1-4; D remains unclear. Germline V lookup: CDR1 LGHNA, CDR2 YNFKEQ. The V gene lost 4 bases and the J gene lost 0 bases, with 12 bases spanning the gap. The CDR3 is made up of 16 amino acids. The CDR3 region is CASSRGEPATNEKLFF. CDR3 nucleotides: TGTGCCAGCAGCCGCGGGGAGCCTGCAACTAATGAAAAACTGTTTTTT.

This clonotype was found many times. The CDR3 nucleotides read TGTGCCAGCAGCCCGGACAGGGCTCCAGGTTACACTGAAGCTTTCTTT. Protein product: CASSPDRAPGYTEAFF. This sequence joins TRBV3-1 and TRBJ1-1; TRBD1 matches 8 bases. The CDR3 sequence is 16 residues long. The V and J ends lost 4 bases and 3 bases, in that order; junction bases with no gene match: 10. Germline-derived CDR1 and CDR2 are LGHDT and YNNKEL (reference sequence).

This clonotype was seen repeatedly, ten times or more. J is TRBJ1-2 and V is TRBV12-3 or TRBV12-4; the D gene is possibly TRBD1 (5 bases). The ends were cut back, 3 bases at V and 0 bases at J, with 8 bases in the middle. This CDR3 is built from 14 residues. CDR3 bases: TGTGCCAGCAGTTTCGACAGATCTAACTATGGCTACACCTTC. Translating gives CASSFDRSNYGYTF.

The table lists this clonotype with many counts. This CDR3 is CSVETSRSYNEQFF. The CDR3 region has the DNA TGCAGTGTCGAGACTAGCAGATCCTACAATGAGCAGTTCTTC. This chain joins TRBV20-1 and TRBJ2-1; 7 bases map to TRBD2. Germline assignment: CDR1 DFQATT and CDR2 SNEGSKA (reference sequence). This CDR3 is 14 amino acids long. After removal of 7 bases from V and 1 base from J, the junction contained 7 bases not matched to a gene.

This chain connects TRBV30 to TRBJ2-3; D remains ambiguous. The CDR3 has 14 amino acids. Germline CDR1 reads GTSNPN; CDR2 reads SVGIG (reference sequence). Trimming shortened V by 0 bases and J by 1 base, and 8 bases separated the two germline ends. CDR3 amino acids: CAWSVHPRTDTQYF. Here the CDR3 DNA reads TGTGCCTGGAGTGTTCACCCACGCACAGATACGCAGTATTTT.

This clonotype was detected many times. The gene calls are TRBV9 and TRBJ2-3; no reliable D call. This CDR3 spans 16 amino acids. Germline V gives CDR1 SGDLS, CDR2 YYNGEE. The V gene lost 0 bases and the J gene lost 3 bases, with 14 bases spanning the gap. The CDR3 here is CASSVGTSRRTDTQYF. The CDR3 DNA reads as TGTGCCAGCAGCGTAGGAACTTCGCGGAGAACAGATACGCAGTATTTT. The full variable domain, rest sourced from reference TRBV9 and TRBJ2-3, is DSGVTQTPKHLITATGQRVTLRCSPRSGDLSVYWYQQSLDQGLQFLIQYYNGEERAKGNILERFSAQQFPDLHSELNLSSLELGDSALYFCASSVGTSRRTDTQYFGPGTRLTVL.

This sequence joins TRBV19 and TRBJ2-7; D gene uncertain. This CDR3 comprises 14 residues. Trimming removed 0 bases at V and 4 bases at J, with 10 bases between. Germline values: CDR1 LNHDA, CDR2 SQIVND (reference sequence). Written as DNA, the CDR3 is TGTGCCAGTAGTATAGATCTCGGCCCATACGAGCAGTACTTC. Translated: CASSIDLGPYEQYF.

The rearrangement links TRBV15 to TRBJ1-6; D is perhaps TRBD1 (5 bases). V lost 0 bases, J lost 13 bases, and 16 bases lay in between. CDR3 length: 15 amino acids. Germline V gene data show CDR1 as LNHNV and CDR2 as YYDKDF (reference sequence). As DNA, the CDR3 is TGTGCCACCAGCAGAGAGTACCGGGACGGCCGTCCCCTCCACTTT. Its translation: CATSREYRDGRPLHF.

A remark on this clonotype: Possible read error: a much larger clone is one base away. CDR3 in amino acids: CANSLLVSGGSGTEAFF. In DNA form, the CDR3 reads TGTGCCAACAGCTTATTAGTTTCGGGGGGCTCGGGTACTGAAGCTTTCTTT. The rearrangement uses TRBV11-2 and TRBJ1-1, with D tentatively TRBD1 (6 bases). Germline CDR1 is SGHAT and CDR2 is FQNNGV. This CDR3 comprises 17 residues. Combining the CDR3 with reference TRBV11-2 and TRBJ1-1 gives the whole variable domain EAGVAQSPRYKIIEKRQSVAFWCNPISGHATLYWYQQILGQGPKLLIQFQNNGVVDDSQLPKDRFSAERLKGVDSTLKIQPAKLEDSAVYLCANSLLVSGGSGTEAFFGQGTRLTVV.

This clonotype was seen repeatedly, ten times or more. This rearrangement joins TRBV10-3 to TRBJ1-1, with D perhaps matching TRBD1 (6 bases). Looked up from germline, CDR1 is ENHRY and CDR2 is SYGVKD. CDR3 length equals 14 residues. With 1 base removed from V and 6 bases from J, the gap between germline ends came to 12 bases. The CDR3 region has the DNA TGTGCCATCAGTGAGTGGCAGGGGAAGGCTGAAGCTTTCTTT. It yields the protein CAISEWQGKAEAFF.

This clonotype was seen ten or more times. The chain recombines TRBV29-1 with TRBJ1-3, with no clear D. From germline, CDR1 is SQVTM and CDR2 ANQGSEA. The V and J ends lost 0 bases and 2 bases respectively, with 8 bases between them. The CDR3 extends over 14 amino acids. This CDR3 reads CSVEDRGTGNTIYF. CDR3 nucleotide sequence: TGCAGCGTTGAAGATCGGGGTACTGGAAACACCATATATTTT.

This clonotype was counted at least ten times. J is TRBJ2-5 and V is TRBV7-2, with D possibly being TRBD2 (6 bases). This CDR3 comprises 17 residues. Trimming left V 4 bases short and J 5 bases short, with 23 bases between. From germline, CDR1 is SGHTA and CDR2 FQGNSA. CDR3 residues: CASSSRGGTLQGETQYF. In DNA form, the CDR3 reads TGTGCCAGCAGCTCCAGAGGAGGGACCCTTCAAGGGGAGACCCAGTACTTC.

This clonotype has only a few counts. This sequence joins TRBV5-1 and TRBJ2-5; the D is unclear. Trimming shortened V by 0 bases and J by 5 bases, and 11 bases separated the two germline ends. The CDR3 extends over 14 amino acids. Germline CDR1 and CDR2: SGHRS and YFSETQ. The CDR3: CASSLGTSWETQYF. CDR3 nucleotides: TGCGCCAGCAGCTTGGGGACCTCTTGGGAGACCCAGTACTTC.